This T cell receptor (beta chain) is from a study of blood T cell repertoires in COVID-19. At the level of the study: The samples span acute and convalescent COVID-19 from the United States, Italy and Spain. Sources were T cells, B-cell-depleted T cells, or PBMCs; the material itself was cDNA or gDNA.

In the authors' workflow: Researchers report that nucleated cell counts were estimated from reference gene primer amplification. The protocol was immunoSEQ multiplex PCR, while the TCRdb copy is restricted to in-frame clones and leaves out a portion. That table furnishes V, J and clone size, whereas the DNA furnished D and trimming. This repertoire shows 150,000 to 200,000 clones, roughly 85% found once; its top ten account for about 8.2%. Trimming stripped 3 bases from V and 0 bases from J, with 7 bases between. Per the germline V gene, CDR1 is SGHNT and CDR2 is YYREEE (reference sequence). The length of the CDR3 is 13 residues.

The TCR comes from a man aged 55 to 70 with acute or convalescent COVID-19. The sequencing input was peripheral blood. This sequence joins TRBV5-4 and TRBJ2-7, with D hard to call. This CDR3 is CASSSVSSYEQYF. The CDR3, as DNA: TGTGCCAGCAGCTCGGTGAGCTCCTACGAGCAGTACTTC.